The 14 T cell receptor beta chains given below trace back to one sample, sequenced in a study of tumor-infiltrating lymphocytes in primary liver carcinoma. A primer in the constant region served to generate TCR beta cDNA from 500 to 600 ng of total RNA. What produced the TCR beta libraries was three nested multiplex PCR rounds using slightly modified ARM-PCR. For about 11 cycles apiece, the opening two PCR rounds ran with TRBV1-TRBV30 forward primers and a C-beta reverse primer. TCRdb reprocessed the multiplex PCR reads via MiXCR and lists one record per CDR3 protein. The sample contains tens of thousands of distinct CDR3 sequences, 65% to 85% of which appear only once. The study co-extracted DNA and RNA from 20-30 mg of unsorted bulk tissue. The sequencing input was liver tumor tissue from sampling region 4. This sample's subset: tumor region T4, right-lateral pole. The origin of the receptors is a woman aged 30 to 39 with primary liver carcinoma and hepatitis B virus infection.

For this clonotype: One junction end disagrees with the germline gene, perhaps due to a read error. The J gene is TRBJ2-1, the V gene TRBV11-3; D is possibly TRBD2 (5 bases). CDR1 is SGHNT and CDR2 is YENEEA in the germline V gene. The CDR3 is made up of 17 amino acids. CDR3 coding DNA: TGTGCCAGCAACTTAGCGTTCGGCGGGCTTTTCTACAATGAGCAGTTCTTC. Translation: CASNLAFGGLFYNEQFF.

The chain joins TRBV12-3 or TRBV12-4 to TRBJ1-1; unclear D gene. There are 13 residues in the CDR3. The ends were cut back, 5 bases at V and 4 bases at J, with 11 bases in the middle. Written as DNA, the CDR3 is TGTGCCAGCAGTCGGCAGGCGAGCACTGAAGCTTTCTTT. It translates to CASSRQASTEAFF.

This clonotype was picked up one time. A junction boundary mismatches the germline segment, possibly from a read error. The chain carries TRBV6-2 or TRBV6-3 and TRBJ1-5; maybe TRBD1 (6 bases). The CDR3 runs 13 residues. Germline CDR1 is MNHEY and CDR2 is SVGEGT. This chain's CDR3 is CTSGYRDNHPQHF. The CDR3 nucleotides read TGTACCAGCGGTTACCGGGACAATCATCCCCAGCATTTT.

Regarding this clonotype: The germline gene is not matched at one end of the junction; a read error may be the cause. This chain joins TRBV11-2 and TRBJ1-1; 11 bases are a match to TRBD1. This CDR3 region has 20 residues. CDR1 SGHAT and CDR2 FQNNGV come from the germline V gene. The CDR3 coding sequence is TGTGCCAGCAGCGCTCGGGACAGGGGGTGCAAGAGGTGCATTAACACTGAAGCTATCTTT. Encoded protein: CASSARDRGCKRCINTEAIF.

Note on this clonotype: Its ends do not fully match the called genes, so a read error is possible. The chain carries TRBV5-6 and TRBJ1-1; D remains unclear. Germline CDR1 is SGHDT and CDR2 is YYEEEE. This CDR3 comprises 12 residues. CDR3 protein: CTSGREDTEAFF. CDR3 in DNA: TGTACCAGTGGGCGTGAGGACACTGAAGCTTTCTTT.

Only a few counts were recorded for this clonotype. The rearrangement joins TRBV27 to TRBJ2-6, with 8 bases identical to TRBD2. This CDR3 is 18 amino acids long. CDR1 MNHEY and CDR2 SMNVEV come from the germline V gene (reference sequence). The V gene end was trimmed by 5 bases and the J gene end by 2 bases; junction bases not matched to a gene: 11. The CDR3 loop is CASSPEGTRAPGANVLTF. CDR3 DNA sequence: TGTGCCAGCAGTCCGGAGGGGACTAGAGCTCCTGGGGCCAACGTCCTGACTTTC.

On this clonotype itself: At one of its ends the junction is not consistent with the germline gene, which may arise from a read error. CDR3 region: CASSQDDLARDEQFF. Written as DNA, the CDR3 is TGCGCAAGCAGCCAAGATGATCTAGCAAGGGATGAGCAGTTCTTC. This rearrangement joins TRBV4-1 to TRBJ2-1; D possibly corresponds to TRBD2 (5 bases). The germline V gene encodes CDR1 MGHRA and CDR2 YSYEKL. The CDR3 spans 15 residues.

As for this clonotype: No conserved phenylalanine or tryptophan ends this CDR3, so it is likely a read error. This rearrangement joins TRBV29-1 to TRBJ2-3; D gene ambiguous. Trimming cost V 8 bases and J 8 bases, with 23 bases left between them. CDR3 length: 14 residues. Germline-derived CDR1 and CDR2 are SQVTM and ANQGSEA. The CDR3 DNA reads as TGCAGCCCCCGCTCAGAAAACGTTGCAGTTACGCAGTATCTT. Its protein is CSPRSENVAVTQYL.

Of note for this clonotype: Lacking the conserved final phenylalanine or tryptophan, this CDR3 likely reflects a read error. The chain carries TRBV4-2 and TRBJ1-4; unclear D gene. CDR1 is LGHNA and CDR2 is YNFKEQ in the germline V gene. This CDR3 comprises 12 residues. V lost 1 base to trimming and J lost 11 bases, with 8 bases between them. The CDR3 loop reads CASSQVREKLFY. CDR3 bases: TGTGCCAGCAGCCAAGTTAGGGAGAAACTGTTTTAT.

The CDR3 spells CANQQLSSYEQYF. The DNA of the CDR3 is TGTGCCAATCAACAGCTGAGCTCCTACGAGCAGTACTTC. V is TRBV10-3 and J is TRBJ2-7; D uncertain. Germline CDR1 and CDR2: ENHRY and SYGVKD. The CDR3 has 13 residues. The V end lost 10 bases, the J end lost 0 bases, and 13 bases lay between the germline ends.

The CDR3 DNA sequence: TGTGGTAGCAGCGCTCGGGACAGGGGGCACAAGAGGTGGATTAACACTGAAGCTTTCTTT. This codes for CGSSARDRGHKRWINTEAFF. This rearrangement joins TRBV11-2 to TRBJ1-1, with TRBD1 matching 12 bases. The CDR3 spans 20 residues. Looked up from germline, CDR1 is SGHAT and CDR2 is FQNNGV.

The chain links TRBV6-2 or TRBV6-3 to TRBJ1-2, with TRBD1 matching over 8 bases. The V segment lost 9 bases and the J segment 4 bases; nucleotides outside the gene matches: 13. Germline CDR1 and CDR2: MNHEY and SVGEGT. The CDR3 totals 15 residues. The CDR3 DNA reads TGTGCCAGGAGCCTCCCAGGACAGGGTAGCTATGGCTACACCTTC. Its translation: CARSLPGQGSYGYTF.

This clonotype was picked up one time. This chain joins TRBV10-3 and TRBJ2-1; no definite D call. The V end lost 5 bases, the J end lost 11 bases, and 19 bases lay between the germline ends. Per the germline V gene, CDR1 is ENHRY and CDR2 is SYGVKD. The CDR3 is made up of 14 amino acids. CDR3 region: CAISPTATRDQQFF. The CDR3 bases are TGTGCCATCAGTCCTACGGCGACCCGAGATCAGCAGTTCTTC.

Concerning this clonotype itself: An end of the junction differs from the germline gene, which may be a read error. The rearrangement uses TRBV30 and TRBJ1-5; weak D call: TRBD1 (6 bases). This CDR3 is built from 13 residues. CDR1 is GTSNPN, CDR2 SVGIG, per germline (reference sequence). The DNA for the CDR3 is TGTGCCCGGAGTCCAGGGGCGGTAGGGCCCCAGCATTTT. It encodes CARSPGAVGPQHF.